The entry that follows covers one T cell receptor beta chain sequence. Its cognate antigen is unknown. Unsorted whole blood yielded the blood RNA, and germline DNA was also extracted. These data are taken from a study of tumor-infiltrating lymphocytes in primary liver carcinoma. Study-level background: Resection treated the patients' primary liver carcinoma. Tumors were staged T1-T3 N0M0 and measured about 4 to 11 cm across. Samples returned roughly 3.5 to 8 million productive TCRbeta reads, a yield that was similar across tissue types.

V lost 6 bases and J lost 2; bases outside the gene matches: 7. CDR1 is MNHEY and CDR2 is SVGEGT in the germline V gene. CDR3 length: 16 amino acids. TCR beta cDNA was prepared out of roughly 500 ng total RNA by means of a constant-region primer. Nested multiplex PCR, run for three rounds with slightly modified ARM-PCR, yielded TCR beta libraries. Each of the first two PCR rounds ran approximately 10 cycles with TRBV1-TRBV30 forward and C-beta reverse primers. TCRdb re-derived calls from the multiplex PCR reads in MiXCR, one entry per CDR3 protein. The data show approximately 330,000 distinct CDR3 sequences, roughly two thirds seen once. Study results and limitations: Lesser overlap characterized tumor-adjacent and tumor-blood pairs relative to tumor region pairs.

The sequence was collected from a man in his forties with primary liver carcinoma and hepatitis B virus infection. This chain joins TRBV6-2 or TRBV6-3 and TRBJ2-5; 12 bases are shared with TRBD2. The sequenced sample consisted of peripheral blood. The CDR3, as DNA: TGTGCCAGCAGCCGACCCCTAGCGGGAGGGCAAGAGACCCAGTACTTC. As protein: CASSRPLAGGQETQYF.